This passage covers 30 T cell receptor beta chains from one sample sequenced in a study of long-term antiretroviral therapy in people with HIV. Sequencing relied on immunoSEQ assay v3.0, run at survey level. The assay was immunoSEQ multiplex PCR, and TCRdb's table has in-frame clones only and misses some. The table shows 48,000 or so clones, with roughly four fifths occurring only once. Sequencing was performed on unsorted PBMCs, taken 0.8 years after starting antiretroviral therapy. The receptors come from a woman between 18 and 30 years old with HIV.

The chain has TRBV21-1 and TRBJ2-7; the listed D gene, TRBD2, was not tested against the DNA. TRBV21-1 is termed a pseudogene. The CDR3 is 17 residues long. Here the CDR3 DNA reads TGTGCCAGCAGCAAAGCGCTGGGCGGGAGAATCACCTACGAGCAGTACTTC. Amino acids: CASSKALGGRITYEQYF.

This clone appeared a single time. V gene TRBV6-5 combines with J gene TRBJ2-7; 7 bases align to TRBD2. The germline gives CDR1 MNHEY, CDR2 SVGAGI. V was clipped by 7 bases and J by 6 bases; unmatched bases: 12. This CDR3 has 14 amino acids. The CDR3 nucleotides read TGTGCCAGCACGCCTCTTAGGGCTAGCGGCGAGCAGTACTTC. Translating gives CASTPLRASGEQYF.

V is TRBV19 and J is TRBJ1-2; 9 positions match TRBD1. Losses at the gene ends were 0 bases for V and 6 bases for J; bases not matched to a gene: 2. Germline V gene data show CDR1 as LNHDA and CDR2 as SQIVND (reference sequence). CDR3 length: 14 residues. The CDR3 bases are TGTGCCAGTAGTATAGATGGACAGGGGAATGGCTACACCTTC. Protein sequence: CASSIDGQGNGYTF.

This chain uses TRBV28 with TRBJ2-7; TRBD1 matches 8 bases. CDR3 length: 14 amino acids. The germline V gene has CDR1 MDHEN and CDR2 SYDVKM. Trimming at V came to 2 bases and at J to 5 bases, leaving 5 bases not matched to a gene. CDR3 sequence reads: CASSLGQGVDEQYF. CDR3 DNA sequence: TGTGCCAGCAGTTTAGGACAGGGTGTCGACGAGCAGTACTTC.

The V call is TRBV6-5, the J call TRBJ2-3; D unclear. V lost 4 bases and J lost 2, with 7 bases in between. The germline CDR1 and CDR2 sequences are MNHEY and SVGAGI. CDR3 length: 13 amino acids. CDR3 loop: CASSLVFTDTQYF. The CDR3 DNA follows: TGTGCCAGCAGTTTAGTTTTCACAGATACGCAGTATTTT.

This clone turned up a few times. The chain is built from TRBV4-1 and TRBJ2-1; tentative D call: TRBD2 (6 bases). The CDR3 contains 15 residues. Trimming removed 0 bases from V and 9 bases from J, with 15 bases in between. Germline V gives CDR1 MGHRA, CDR2 YSYEKL. The CDR3 sequence is CASSQDGGISSEQFF. The DNA for the CDR3 is TGCGCCAGCAGCCAAGATGGAGGGATCTCCAGTGAGCAGTTCTTC.

The table lists this clone with a few counts. The chain has TRBV11-2 and TRBJ1-2; possibly TRBD1 for D (5 bases). The germline gives CDR1 SGHAT, CDR2 FQNNGV. CDR3 size: 14 residues. V lost 1 base and J 6 bases, leaving 12 bases between the germline ends. The CDR3 here is CASSLVWGSDGYTF. The CDR3 nucleotides read TGTGCCAGCAGCTTAGTATGGGGGAGCGATGGCTACACCTTC.

This clone has a handful of counts. This chain connects TRBV27 to TRBJ2-7, with 8 bases matching TRBD2. The germline V gene encodes CDR1 MNHEY and CDR2 SMNVEV (reference sequence). V was pared by 2 bases and J by 3 bases, with 6 bases of the junction left unmatched. The CDR3 loop spans 15 amino acids. The CDR3 nucleotides read TGTGCCAGCAGTTTAAACCGACTAGCGCTCTACGAGCAGTACTTC. This codes for CASSLNRLALYEQYF.

CDR3 sequence reads: CASRHGSYSSYEQYF. DNA for the CDR3: TGTGCCAGCAGACATGGCAGTTATAGCTCCTACGAGCAGTACTTC. The chain carries TRBV6-5 and TRBJ2-7; D gene uncertain. Trimming stripped 6 bases from V and 0 bases from J, with 15 bases between. This CDR3 contains 15 residues. The germline V gene encodes CDR1 MNHEY and CDR2 SVGAGI.

The gene calls are TRBV6-6 and TRBJ1-1; 7 bases agree with TRBD1. J lost 3 bases, V lost 5 bases, and 9 bases had no gene match. The CDR3 is 15 amino acids. CDR1 MNHNY and CDR2 SVGAGI come from the germline V gene (reference sequence). CDR3 bases: TGTGCCAGCAGTCATAGACAGGGTTTCTACACTGAAGCTTTCTTT. Protein sequence: CASSHRQGFYTEAFF.

V is TRBV6-6 and J is TRBJ2-2, with a weak D call TRBD2 (6 bases). CDR3 size: 14 residues. V lost 5 bases and J lost 6, with 13 bases in between. CDR1 is MNHNY and CDR2 is SVGAGI in the germline V gene (reference sequence). The DNA for the CDR3 is TGTGCCAGCAGTACTAGCCTGAATGCCGGGGAGCTGTTTTTT. It encodes CASSTSLNAGELFF.

In nucleotides, the CDR3 is TGTGCCAGCAGTTTAGGTAGCAGGGGTGGTGACAATGAGCAGTTCTTC. As protein: CASSLGSRGGDNEQFF. The V call is TRBV28, the J call TRBJ2-1, with TRBD1 as a possible D gene (6 bases). Germline values: CDR1 MDHEN, CDR2 SYDVKM. The CDR3 has 16 amino acids. V was cut by 2 bases and J by 5 bases, with 16 bases left in between.

V is TRBV6-6 and J is TRBJ2-5; 8 nucleotides align to TRBD2. The V gene's germline CDR1 is MNHNY and CDR2 SVGAGI (reference sequence). The CDR3 sequence is 14 residues long. Trimming cost V 5 bases and J 1 base; bases outside gene matches: 3. CDR3 coding DNA: TGTGCCAGCAGTCAAACTAGCGGCCAAGAGACCCAGTACTTC. Translated, it gives CASSQTSGQETQYF.

This chain connects TRBV5-1 to TRBJ2-1; either TRBD1 or TRBD2 may supply D (6 bases each). This CDR3 spans 14 amino acids. Between the trimmed V and J ends, which lost 2 bases and 5 bases, there was a span of 11 bases. Germline-derived CDR1 and CDR2 are SGHRS and YFSETQ. The CDR3 nucleotides read TGCGCCAGCAGCTTAGGGGGGTTTGACAATGAGCAGTTCTTC. It translates to CASSLGGFDNEQFF.

V is TRBV18 and J is TRBJ2-1, with 11 bases fitting TRBD1. CDR1 and CDR2 from the germline V gene are KGHSH and LQKENI. The junction had 4 bases not matched to a gene; V was cut back by 4 bases and J by 2 bases. The CDR3 covers 16 residues. The CDR3 DNA follows: TGTGCCAGCTCACACACGGACAGGGGGCCCTACAATGAGCAGTTCTTC. It codes for CASSHTDRGPYNEQFF.

The chain combines TRBV7-9 with TRBJ2-7; 7 bases line up with TRBD2. CDR1 and CDR2 from the germline V gene are SEHNR and FQNEAQ (reference sequence). The CDR3 runs 18 residues. V was clipped by 1 base and J by 1 base; unmatched bases: 13. CDR3 sequence: CASSLGGGPSGTSYEQYF. In DNA, the CDR3 is TGTGCCAGCAGCTTAGGAGGAGGGCCTAGCGGTACATCCTACGAGCAGTACTTC.

The chain carries TRBV7-2 and TRBJ2-5; 10 nucleotides line up with TRBD1. CDR1 and CDR2 from the germline V gene are SGHTA and FQGNSA. Losses at the gene ends were 3 bases for V and 5 bases for J; bases not matched to a gene: 3. CDR3 length equals 14 residues. Written as DNA, the CDR3 is TGTGCCAGCAGCTTGACAGGGGGCTGGGAGACCCAGTACTTC. As protein: CASSLTGGWETQYF.

This chain uses TRBV5-1 with TRBJ2-1; D remains ambiguous. The CDR3 loop spans 19 amino acids. Germline V CDR1 and CDR2: SGHRS, YFSETQ. Trimming removed 2 bases from V and 0 bases from J, with 21 bases in between. The CDR3 region has the DNA TGCGCCAGCAGCTTCCCACCACCTGGACGGTCGACCTCCTACAATGAGCAGTTCTTC. This translates into CASSFPPPGRSTSYNEQFF.

The J gene is TRBJ2-2, the V gene TRBV7-8, with D maybe TRBD2 (7 bases). With 7 bases removed from V and 3 bases from J, the gap between germline ends came to 21 bases. The CDR3 has 17 residues. Germline CDR1 and CDR2: SGHVS and FQNEAQ. The CDR3 DNA is TGTGCCAGCACCCTAGGGGGGGGGCCCTCGGACACCGGGGAGCTGTTTTTT. Translating it yields CASTLGGGPSDTGELFF. Looking up the rest from reference TRBV7-8 and TRBJ2-2 gives the full variable domain: GAGVSQSPRYKVAKRGQDVALRCDPISGHVSLFWYQQALGQGPEFLTYFQNEAQLDKSGLPSDRFFAERPEGSVSTLKIQRTQQEDSAVYLCASTLGGGPSDTGELFFGEGSRLTVL.

This clone was counted once. The chain couples TRBV6-6 to TRBJ1-1, with D uncertain. V was cut by 7 bases and J by 0 bases, with 12 bases left in between. Germline lookup yields CDR1 MNHNY and CDR2 SVGAGI (reference sequence). This CDR3 region has 14 residues. CDR3 bases: TGTGCCAGCACCACACTAGGGATGAACACTGAAGCTTTCTTT. Protein product: CASTTLGMNTEAFF.

This sequence joins TRBV27 and TRBJ2-3; D not resolved. Germline CDR1 reads MNHEY; CDR2 reads SMNVEV (reference sequence). This CDR3 region has 13 residues. The V end was cut by 5 bases, the J end by 2 bases, with 8 bases between. The CDR3 DNA is TGTGCCAGCAGTATCGGTGTCACAGATACGCAGTATTTT. This gives the protein CASSIGVTDTQYF.

The J gene is TRBJ2-2, the V gene TRBV7-3, with D possibly TRBD2 on 6 matching bases. The CDR3 is 14 amino acids. The germline V gene has CDR1 SGHTA and CDR2 FQGTGA. Trimming removed 4 bases from V and 2 bases from J, with 8 bases in between. CDR3 residues: CASSWDSNTGELFF. The CDR3 DNA sequence: TGTGCCAGCAGCTGGGACTCCAACACCGGGGAGCTGTTTTTT. Based on the CDR3 plus reference TRBV7-3 and TRBJ2-2, the full variable domain is GAGVSQTPSNKVTEKGKYVELRCDPISGHTALYWYRQSLGQGPEFLIYFQGTGAADDSGLPNDRFFAVRPEGSVSTLKIQRTERGDSAVYLCASSWDSNTGELFFGEGSRLTVL.

In DNA, the CDR3 is TGTGCCAGCAGCTTAGGGGACAGGGGGTTCTACGAGCAGTACTTC. Its protein product is CASSLGDRGFYEQYF. The V and J genes are TRBV7-9 and TRBJ2-7, with 11 bases aligning to TRBD1. The CDR3 is made up of 15 amino acids. V lost 1 base to trimming and J lost 3 bases; unmatched junction nucleotides: 2. Germline assignment: CDR1 SEHNR and CDR2 FQNEAQ (reference sequence).

The chain links TRBV4-1 to TRBJ2-5; D uncertain. Germline lookup yields CDR1 MGHRA and CDR2 YSYEKL. V shed 4 bases and J shed 7 bases, with 16 bases lying between them. The CDR3 sequence is 14 residues long. The DNA of the CDR3 is TGCGCCAGCAGCCCCCCTACCTTTGAAGCGACCCAGTACTTC. Its protein product is CASSPPTFEATQYF.

The chain carries TRBV6-1 and TRBJ2-7; D gene ambiguous. Looked up from germline, CDR1 is MNHNS and CDR2 is SASEGT. V lost 6 bases and J 6 bases, leaving 15 bases between the germline ends. The CDR3 length is 13 residues. The CDR3 is CASRSLSYGEQYF. DNA for the CDR3: TGTGCCAGCAGGTCCCTTTCTTACGGCGAGCAGTACTTC.

The chain recombines TRBV27 with TRBJ2-1; possibly TRBD2 for D (5 bases). This CDR3 region has 16 residues. Germline values: CDR1 MNHEY, CDR2 SMNVEV (reference sequence). Deletions cut 5 bases from V and 4 bases from J, with 18 bases between. As DNA, the CDR3 is TGTGCCAGCAGTCCGGAAGCGGTTTTCCCTTACAATGAGCAGTTCTTC. This encodes CASSPEAVFPYNEQFF.

V usage is TRBV7-8 and J usage is TRBJ2-7; the D gene is possibly TRBD1 (5 bases). The CDR3 has 15 amino acids. The ends were cut back, 1 base at V and 1 base at J, with 11 bases in the middle. CDR1 is SGHVS, CDR2 FQNEAQ, per germline. CDR3: CASSLGSDSSYEQYF. The CDR3 nucleotides read TGTGCCAGCAGCTTAGGTTCTGACAGTTCCTACGAGCAGTACTTC.

This clone turned up a few times. J is TRBJ2-2 and V is TRBV5-1; D is unresolved. The V gene lost 1 base and the J gene lost 1 base, with 11 bases spanning the gap. The CDR3 runs 16 residues. CDR1 and CDR2 from the germline V gene are SGHRS and YFSETQ. CDR3 sequence reads: CASSLFPRLNTGELFF. The CDR3 coding sequence is TGCGCCAGCAGCTTGTTCCCCAGGCTGAACACCGGGGAGCTGTTTTTT.

The rearrangement uses TRBV11-2 and TRBJ2-2; TRBD2 matches at 11 bases. The CDR3 length is 17 residues. Trimming at V came to 0 bases and at J to 7 bases, leaving 7 bases not matched to a gene. Germline assignment: CDR1 SGHAT and CDR2 FQNNGV. CDR3 sequence: CASSLDLSSGRFGELFF. CDR3 in DNA: TGTGCCAGCAGCTTAGATCTGTCTAGCGGGAGGTTCGGGGAGCTGTTTTTT.

The chain links TRBV7-2 to TRBJ2-2; possible D gene TRBD1, 6 bases. Germline CDR1 and CDR2: SGHTA and FQGNSA. This CDR3 is built from 16 residues. V was pared by 5 bases and J by 0 bases, with 13 bases between. The chain's CDR3 is CASSRRGQTNTGELFF. CDR3 nucleotides: TGTGCCAGCAGCCGTAGAGGACAGACGAACACCGGGGAGCTGTTTTTT.